This T cell receptor beta chain was captured by sequencing in a study of shared clonotypes between healthy human individuals. Findings and limits, study-wide: Compared with clonotypes that all four donors shared, non-shared clonotypes had lower generation probabilities.

Clones were read by immunoSEQ multiplex PCR, and TCRdb kept only the in-frame ones, dropping some. The sample has a few million clones, over 85% seen once; the top ten hold under 0.15%. V trimming: 1 base; J trimming: 4 bases; junction bases outside the gene matches: 7. The germline CDR1 and CDR2 sequences are SGHRS and YFSETQ. The CDR3 consists of 17 residues. As concerns this clone: Its antigen is unknown.

Sequencing was carried out using naive CD4+ T cells sorted from blood. Subset given: CD45RA+ positively selected. The origin of this receptor is a man between 18 and 29 years old in good health. The genes are TRBV5-1 and TRBJ2-1; 11 bases align to TRBD2. The CDR3 spells CASSLLASGGSYNEQFF. CDR3 in DNA: TGCGCCAGCAGCTTGTTGGCTAGCGGGGGGTCATACAATGAGCAGTTCTTC.